These 22 T cell receptor beta chains came from one sample sequenced in a study of T cells in Graves' hyperthyroidism and ophthalmopathy. From RNA transcripts, TCR beta CDR3 regions were amplified. The HTBI primer set served for first-round RT-PCR of the TCR CDR3. From the multiplex PCR reads, TCRdb called clonotypes with MiXCR, one entry per CDR3 protein. The sample lists nearly 750,000 distinct CDR3 sequences; around a third were seen once. Sequenced sample: blood. The receptors originated from a woman aged 40-49 years with Graves' hyperthyroidism.

The chain has TRBV24-1 and TRBJ2-2, with D maybe TRBD1 (5 bases). The CDR3 extends over 15 amino acids. The V end lost 12 bases, the J end lost 0 bases, and 16 bases lay between the germline ends. Per the germline V gene, CDR1 is KGHDR and CDR2 is SFDVKD. This chain's CDR3 is CASAQAGSNTGELFF. CDR3 DNA sequence: TGTGCCTCGGCTCAGGCAGGGTCGAACACCGGGGAGCTGTTTTTT.

This clonotype appeared many times. V and J are TRBV20-1 and TRBJ1-5, with D unclear. CDR3 length: 14 amino acids. V lost 0 bases and J lost 3, with 9 bases in between. Germline CDR1 is DFQATT and CDR2 is SNEGSKA (reference sequence). In DNA, the CDR3 is TGCAGTGCTAGAGACAGGACCCTCAATCAGCCCCAGCATTTT. As protein: CSARDRTLNQPQHF.

This clonotype showed up just a few times. This rearrangement joins TRBV12-3 or TRBV12-4 to TRBJ1-1; D is ambiguous. Trimming shortened V by 3 bases and J by 4 bases, and 15 bases separated the two germline ends. The CDR3 sequence is 15 residues long. The CDR3 DNA reads TGTGCCAGCAGTTTTGAGGAGGTGAGTGTCACTGAAGCTTTCTTT. This gives the protein CASSFEEVSVTEAFF.

This chain links TRBV25-1 with TRBJ1-1, with 11 bases fitting TRBD1. The CDR3 totals 14 residues. Trimming took 8 bases from V and 5 from J; bases not matched to a gene: 7. CDR1 is MGHDK and CDR2 is SYGVNS in the germline V gene. CDR3 bases: TGTGCCAGCTTGGCCGGGACAGGGGGAACTGAAGCTTTCTTT. Translated: CASLAGTGGTEAFF.

V usage is TRBV7-8 and J usage is TRBJ1-5, with 9 positions matching TRBD1. The germline V gene has CDR1 SGHVS and CDR2 FQNEAQ. V lost 5 bases, J lost 11 bases, and 10 bases stayed unmatched. CDR3 length equals 14 residues. Here the CDR3 DNA reads TGTGCCAGCAGCGTTGGACAGGGGCAAGAGACCCAGCATTTT. Translation: CASSVGQGQETQHF.

V is TRBV7-2 and J is TRBJ1-1, with 7 bases identical to TRBD1. Losses at the gene ends were 5 bases for V and 6 bases for J; bases not matched to a gene: 18. Germline assignment: CDR1 SGHTA and CDR2 FQGNSA. The CDR3 loop spans 17 amino acids. In DNA, the CDR3 is TGTGCCAGCAGCCTACGAGGGACAGTTAGCGCTGGGTCTGAAGCTTTCTTT. Translating gives CASSLRGTVSAGSEAFF.

As to this clonotype: A much larger clonotype is one base distant, so this may be a read error. The chain joins TRBV6-5 to TRBJ1-6; a possible D gene is TRBD1 (5 bases). There are 14 residues in the CDR3. Germline CDR1 MNHEY, CDR2 SVGAGI. The CDR3 DNA sequence: TGTGCCAGCAGGCCGGGGCACTATAATCCACCCCTCCACTTT. Translation: CASRPGHYNPPLHF.

Comment on this clonotype: A junction end diverges from the germline sequence, so it may reflect a read error. The chain couples TRBV3-1 to TRBJ2-5; maybe TRBD1 (6 bases). Germline V CDR1 and CDR2: LGHDT, YNNKEL (reference sequence). The CDR3 runs 14 residues. The CDR3 loop reads CASSQNGGQEAQYF. CDR3 DNA: TGTGCCAGCAGCCAAAATGGGGGACAAGAGGCCCAGTACTTC.

In this sample, this clonotype turned up a few times. The rearrangement uses TRBV20-1 and TRBJ2-7; 7 nucleotides line up with TRBD1. This CDR3 is built from 13 residues. The J segment lost 3 bases and the V segment lost 4 bases, leaving 6 bases of the junction unmatched. The V gene's germline CDR1 is DFQATT and CDR2 SNEGSKA (reference sequence). The CDR3 sequence is CSATGQTFYEQYF. In DNA, the CDR3 is TGCAGTGCTACGGGACAGACCTTCTACGAGCAGTACTTC.

This clonotype was seen at least ten times. This chain joins TRBV7-2 and TRBJ1-2, with D possibly being TRBD1 (5 bases). The CDR3 is 13 residues long. The germline gives CDR1 SGHTA, CDR2 FQGNSA. V lost 5 bases to trimming and J lost 5 bases, with 12 bases between them. The CDR3 protein is CASSLGVGYGYTF. CDR3 DNA: TGTGCCAGCAGCCTAGGGGTTGGGTATGGCTACACCTTC. Full variable domain (remainder filled in from reference TRBV7-2 and TRBJ1-2): GAGVSQSPSNKVTEKGKDVELRCDPISGHTALYWYRQSLGQGLEFLIYFQGNSAPDKSGLPSDRFSAERTGGSVSTLTIQRTQQEDSAVYLCASSLGVGYGYTFGSGTRLTVV.

This rearrangement joins TRBV7-9 to TRBJ2-5, with D perhaps TRBD1 or TRBD2 (5 bases each). The CDR3 runs to 14 residues. V shed 5 bases and J shed 0 bases, with 10 bases lying between them. Germline V gene sequence: CDR1 SEHNR, CDR2 FQNEAQ (reference sequence). CDR3 sequence: CASSRDLYQETQYF. CDR3 bases: TGTGCCAGCAGCCGGGACCTGTACCAAGAGACCCAGTACTTC.

This clonotype was seen repeatedly, ten times or more. This chain uses TRBV5-1 with TRBJ1-6, with D unclear. The V and J ends lost 4 bases and 6 bases respectively, with 11 bases between them. CDR3 length: 14 amino acids. Germline CDR1 is SGHRS and CDR2 is YFSETQ. CDR3: CASSKTAPNSPLHF. The DNA for the CDR3 is TGCGCCAGCAGCAAAACAGCACCTAATTCACCCCTCCACTTT.

This clonotype was detected once. Being one base from a much bigger clone, this may be a read error. The chain links TRBV7-6 to TRBJ1-1, with D unresolved. Trimming left V 3 bases short and J 1 base short, with 15 bases between. The CDR3 spans 16 residues. The germline V gene encodes CDR1 SGHVS and CDR2 FNYEAQ. The CDR3 DNA follows: TGTGCCAGCAGCTTTTTTAACAAGGATTCGAACACTGAAGCTTTCTTT. It specifies CASSFFNKDSNTEAFF.

The chain carries TRBV9 and TRBJ2-2; possible D gene TRBD2, 5 bases. The CDR3 is 13 residues long. Germline V gene data show CDR1 as SGDLS and CDR2 as YYNGEE. Trimming took off 5 bases at V and 6 bases at J, with 11 bases between the two ends. In DNA, the CDR3 is TGTGCCAGCAGGTCGGGGATCCCCGGGGAGCTGTTTTTT. This sequence encodes CASRSGIPGELFF.

This rearrangement joins TRBV2 to TRBJ1-2; TRBD1 agrees at 11 bases. This CDR3 is built from 16 residues. V gave up 3 bases and J gave up 3 bases; unmatched junction bases: 6. Per germline, CDR1 SNHLY and CDR2 FYNNEI. The CDR3 reads CASSDDPGQGDYGYTF. CDR3 bases: TGTGCCAGCAGTGATGACCCGGGACAGGGGGACTATGGCTACACCTTC.

This clonotype was picked up a small number of times. The gene calls are TRBV7-9 and TRBJ1-4; 11 bases are shared with TRBD1. Germline values: CDR1 SEHNR, CDR2 FQNEAQ (reference sequence). V was clipped by 5 bases and J by 6 bases; unmatched bases: 5. The CDR3 covers 15 residues. The CDR3 DNA sequence: TGTGCCAGCAGCCCCCCGGGACAGGGGGATGAAAAACTGTTTTTT. This translates into CASSPPGQGDEKLFF.

In regard to this clonotype: Germline is not matched at one junction end, which may reflect a read error. The V and J genes are TRBV5-8 and TRBJ1-5; 10 nucleotides agree with TRBD1. The germline gives CDR1 SGHTS, CDR2 YDEGEE. This CDR3 has 15 amino acids. CDR3 DNA sequence: TGTGCCAGCAGAAAGGGACAGGGGAGCAATCAGCGCCAGCATTTT. Protein sequence: CASRKGQGSNQRQHF.

This clonotype was detected ten times or more. The V call is TRBV29-1, the J call TRBJ1-5; tentative D call: TRBD1 (6 bases). The CDR3 runs to 12 residues. V was trimmed by 4 bases and J by 4 bases, leaving 8 bases between them. Germline-derived CDR1 and CDR2 are SQVTM and ANQGSEA. CDR3 sequence: CSVGTENQPQHF. CDR3 bases: TGCAGCGTTGGGACAGAAAATCAGCCCCAGCATTTT.

The gene calls are TRBV27 and TRBJ2-6, with TRBD1 matching 7 bases. Germline loops: CDR1 MNHEY, CDR2 SMNVEV (reference sequence). The CDR3 runs to 14 residues. V gave up 5 bases and J gave up 11 bases; unmatched junction bases: 9. CDR3 coding DNA: TGTGCCAGCAGTCCAACAGGGGCCGCCTACGTCCTGACTTTC. This sequence encodes CASSPTGAAYVLTF.

This clonotype was recorded many times. The chain combines TRBV6-5 with TRBJ1-3; 7 bases agree with TRBD1. Germline assignment: CDR1 MNHEY and CDR2 SVGAGI. The junction had 3 bases not matched to a gene; V was cut back by 6 bases and J by 1 base. The CDR3 length is 14 residues. CDR3 sequence: CASSQDRSGNTIYF. CDR3 DNA: TGTGCCAGCAGCCAGGACAGGTCTGGAAACACCATATATTTT.

V and J are TRBV7-6 and TRBJ2-3, with TRBD2 matching over 12 bases. Germline V gives CDR1 SGHVS, CDR2 FNYEAQ. J gave up 2 bases and V 6 bases, and 6 bases lay outside the gene matches. CDR3 length equals 16 residues. CDR3 sequence: CASSKRLAGDTDTQYF. The CDR3 nucleotides are TGTGCCAGCAGTAAACGACTAGCGGGGGACACAGATACGCAGTATTTT.

This clonotype was found many times. This sequence joins TRBV7-9 and TRBJ2-7; D call uncertain. Germline CDR1 and CDR2: SEHNR and FQNEAQ (reference sequence). The ends were cut back, 0 bases at V and 4 bases at J, with 4 bases in the middle. This CDR3 region has 12 residues. The CDR3 here is CASSLAEYEQYF. The CDR3 region has the DNA TGTGCCAGCAGCTTAGCAGAATACGAGCAGTACTTC.